The 2 T cell receptor beta chains presented below share a single source sample, sequenced in a study of T cell repertoires in cytomegalovirus infection. Their target antigens are unknown. In TCRdb, the reads were re-called with MiXCR into one record per CDR3 protein. The sample has under 150,000 distinct CDR3 sequences; 24% are singletons. The source material was PBMCs, sequenced either directly or after in vitro stimulation (not recorded which). The receptors were gathered from a human donor in good health (CMV status not recorded). Some clones in this sample may be carry-over from other donors' samples.

This clonotype was seen repeatedly, ten times or more. The chain joins TRBV11-1 to TRBJ2-5, with TRBD2 matching 9 bases. V lost 5 bases and J lost 2; bases outside the gene matches: 6. CDR1 is SGHAT, CDR2 FQDESV, per germline (reference sequence). The CDR3 is 15 amino acids. The CDR3 nucleotides read TGTGCCAGCAGCCTTAGACTAGCGGCACAAGAGACCCAGTACTTC. It codes for CASSLRLAAQETQYF.

Many counts were recorded for this clonotype. The rearrangement joins TRBV5-4 to TRBJ1-1, with D possibly being TRBD1 (5 bases). Germline-derived CDR1 and CDR2 are SGHNT and YYREEE (reference sequence). The CDR3 extends over 15 amino acids. Trimming left V 0 bases short and J 3 bases short, with 12 bases between. The CDR3 protein is CASSLAGRDDTEAFF. The CDR3, as DNA: TGTGCCAGCAGCTTGGCAGGGAGGGACGACACTGAAGCTTTCTTT.